The next 31 T cell receptor beta chains were all read from a single sample in a study of radiation and T cells in renal cell carcinoma (dated by TCRdb to about 2020). Libraries were made using the immunoSEQ multiplex PCR assay. Not all clones reach the TCRdb copy of this immuneACCESS table, which keeps in-frame sequences only. Checked studies attribute under half of the gap to unresolved V genes and leave the rest unexplained. This sample is represented by about 83,000 clones; approximately 82% of them were singletons. The biggest ten clones account for approximately 2.3% of the sample. In light of the paper, this sample's time point label describes: blood 4 weeks post-SBRT, at nephrectomy. Reading the label with the study, this specimen's treatment or condition is: 15 Gy SBRT to primary tumor, nephrectomy 4 weeks later. The sequenced sample was blood, obtained from a patient whose treatment included radiotherapy and nephrectomy. Receptors originate from a woman aged 60-70 years with renal cell carcinoma.

The gene calls are TRBV2 and TRBJ1-5; D remains unclear. In germline, CDR1 is SNHLY, CDR2 FYNNEI. Trimming removed 8 bases from V and 0 bases from J, with 14 bases in between. This CDR3 has 15 amino acids. This CDR3 is CASERNSGSNQPQHF. The CDR3 bases are TGTGCCAGCGAGAGGAATTCGGGTAGCAATCAGCCCCAGCATTTT.

This clone has just one count. This chain uses TRBV21-1 with TRBJ2-1; the D call in the table, TRBD2, was not verified against the DNA. TRBV21-1 is a known pseudogene. CDR3 length equals 17 residues. In nucleotides, the CDR3 is TGTGCCAGCAGCAAAGGTTGCAGCGGGGGGGCTCTAAATGAGCAGTTCTTC. Translated, it gives CASSKGCSGGALNEQFF.

V usage is TRBV7-9 and J usage is TRBJ2-5, with D perhaps matching TRBD1 (6 bases). The length of the CDR3 is 17 residues. The V and J ends lost 5 bases and 5 bases respectively, with 24 bases between them. The germline V gene encodes CDR1 SEHNR and CDR2 FQNEAQ (reference sequence). CDR3 DNA sequence: TGTGCCAGCAGCGCGTTACAGGGATGGGTTGCTTTGGAGACCCAGTACTTC. This encodes CASSALQGWVALETQYF.

The chain recombines TRBV27 with TRBJ1-2; possible D gene TRBD1, 5 bases. V was cut by 6 bases and J by 2 bases, with 19 bases left in between. CDR3 length: 16 residues. CDR1 and CDR2 (germline): MNHEY, SMNVEV (reference sequence). The CDR3 DNA sequence: TGTGCCAGCAGCCCAAGCTGGGGTAAGGGGAACTATGGCTACACCTTC. Its protein is CASSPSWGKGNYGYTF.

The V call is TRBV6-1, the J call TRBJ1-5, with 8 positions matching TRBD1. The germline gives CDR1 MNHNS, CDR2 SASEGT. The J segment lost 6 bases and the V segment lost 5 bases, leaving 3 bases of the junction unmatched. CDR3 size: 13 residues. As DNA, the CDR3 is TGTGCCAGCAGTCCAGGGGGCGGTCAGCCCCAGCATTTT. This codes for CASSPGGGQPQHF.

The chain joins TRBV7-6 to TRBJ2-7; D is possibly TRBD1 (5 bases). The CDR3 extends over 13 amino acids. From germline, CDR1 is SGHVS and CDR2 FNYEAQ. Trimming removed 5 bases from V and 5 bases from J, with 13 bases in between. Here the CDR3 reads CASSTGRAHEQYF. The CDR3 DNA reads as TGTGCCAGCAGCACGGGCAGGGCCCACGAGCAGTACTTC.

This rearrangement joins TRBV4-3 to TRBJ1-2; TRBD1 is a possible D gene (5 bases). Trimming shortened V by 4 bases and J by 8 bases, and 14 bases separated the two germline ends. CDR3 length: 13 amino acids. CDR1 is LGHNA, CDR2 YSLEER, per germline. CDR3 nucleotides: TGCGCCAGCAGCCCCAACGGGGGTTGGGGCTACACCTTC. Protein product: CASSPNGGWGYTF.

This sequence joins TRBV7-2 and TRBJ2-1, with a tentative D call TRBD1 (5 bases). V lost 11 bases and J lost 0, with 11 bases in between. CDR1 and CDR2 (germline): SGHTA, FQGNSA. The CDR3 is 13 residues long. CDR3 bases: TGTGCCCTTCTAGGGGACTCCTACAATGAGCAGTTCTTC. It yields the protein CALLGDSYNEQFF.

The rearrangement uses TRBV2 and TRBJ2-1; D is possibly TRBD1 or TRBD2 (5 bases each). Trimming pared 8 bases from V and 2 bases from J, leaving 16 bases between. The germline V gene has CDR1 SNHLY and CDR2 FYNNEI. The CDR3 covers 15 residues. The DNA of the CDR3 is TGTGCCAGCGAGCAGGGAGTCCCCACCTACAATGAGCAGTTCTTC. Translating it yields CASEQGVPTYNEQFF.

The chain recombines TRBV19 with TRBJ2-1, with a weak D call TRBD2 (6 bases). The germline gives CDR1 LNHDA, CDR2 SQIVND (reference sequence). V dropped 5 bases and J dropped 3 bases, with 17 bases sitting between them. The CDR3 runs 16 residues. CDR3 amino acids: CASSATGTLGYNEQFF. For the CDR3, the DNA is TGTGCCAGTAGTGCTACCGGGACTTTGGGCTACAATGAGCAGTTCTTC.

The rearrangement uses TRBV6-6 and TRBJ1-2; TRBD1 matches 9 bases. CDR1 is MNHNY and CDR2 is SVGAGI in the germline V gene (reference sequence). With 0 bases clipped from V and 3 bases from J, the junction kept 5 bases outside the gene matches. The CDR3 totals 16 residues. The CDR3 DNA follows: TGTGCCAGCAGTTACTCGCCGGGACAGGGCTACTATGGCTACACCTTC. Translating it yields CASSYSPGQGYYGYTF.

The chain is built from TRBV25-1 and TRBJ1-1, with D tentatively TRBD1 (5 bases). The length of the CDR3 is 16 residues. V lost 8 bases, J lost 4 bases, and 23 bases lay in between. Per the germline V gene, CDR1 is MGHDK and CDR2 is SYGVNS. CDR3 loop: CASAAFSGDVTTEAFF. CDR3 nucleotides: TGTGCCAGCGCGGCTTTTTCGGGGGATGTGACCACTGAAGCTTTCTTT.

This clone has a handful of counts. One end of the junction does not line up with germline, which may come from a read error. J is TRBJ1-5 and V is TRBV2; D is undetermined. This CDR3 has 14 amino acids. From germline, CDR1 is SNHLY and CDR2 FYNNEI. CDR3 residues: CASREGSINQPQHF. Here the CDR3 DNA reads TGTGCCAGCAGGGAAGGATCTATCAATCAGCCCCAGCATTTT.

The chain joins TRBV9 to TRBJ1-1, with D possibly matching TRBD1 (5 bases). Germline CDR1 SGDLS, CDR2 YYNGEE. Trimming pared 0 bases from V and 5 bases from J, leaving 11 bases between. The CDR3 runs to 14 residues. The DNA of the CDR3 is TGTGCCAGCAGCGTAGTGGGAGGGACTACTGAAGCTTTCTTT. As protein: CASSVVGGTTEAFF.

Note on this clone: The identical CDR3 is also encoded by other nucleotide sequences in the sample. The CDR3 loop reads CASSQTGFNQPQHF. The CDR3 DNA reads TGCGCCAGCAGCCAGACAGGGTTCAATCAGCCCCAGCATTTT. The rearrangement joins TRBV4-1 to TRBJ1-5, with 7 bases identical to TRBD1. CDR1 and CDR2 (germline): MGHRA, YSYEKL. Trimming at V came to 3 bases and at J to 3 bases, leaving 2 bases not matched to a gene. The CDR3 is made up of 14 amino acids.

The chain is built from TRBV5-1 and TRBJ2-7, with D perhaps TRBD2 (5 bases). There are 13 residues in the CDR3. Germline CDR1 reads SGHRS; CDR2 reads YFSETQ. The V and J ends lost 2 bases and 5 bases respectively, with 11 bases between them. CDR3 DNA sequence: TGCGCCAGCAGCTTTTGGGAGTCCGACGAGCAGTACTTC. It encodes CASSFWESDEQYF.

The rearrangement links TRBV9 to TRBJ2-6; no clear D. This CDR3 comprises 16 residues. In germline, CDR1 is SGDLS, CDR2 YYNGEE. The ends were cut back, 5 bases at V and 0 bases at J, with 12 bases in the middle. In nucleotides, the CDR3 is TGTGCCAGCAGAGGTCTCCTGAGCTCTGGGGCCAACGTCCTGACTTTC. This encodes CASRGLLSSGANVLTF. The full variable domain, in which reference TRBV9 and TRBJ2-6 provide the parts outside the CDR3, is DSGVTQTPKHLITATGQRVTLRCSPRSGDLSVYWYQQSLDQGLQFLIQYYNGEERAKGNILERFSAQQFPDLHSELNLSSLELGDSALYFCASRGLLSSGANVLTFGAGSRLTVL.

This clone was counted a single time. The CDR3: CASSHYPGQGIDTQYF. The CDR3 region has the DNA TGCGCCAGCAGCCATTATCCGGGACAGGGGATAGATACGCAGTATTTT. The chain links TRBV5-1 to TRBJ2-3; TRBD1 agrees at 10 bases. The V segment lost 4 bases and the J segment 5 bases; nucleotides outside the gene matches: 10. The CDR3 extends over 16 amino acids. Looked up from germline, CDR1 is SGHRS and CDR2 is YFSETQ.

The chain couples TRBV27 to TRBJ1-2; D might be TRBD1 (5 bases). CDR1 is MNHEY and CDR2 is SMNVEV in the germline V gene (reference sequence). This CDR3 comprises 14 residues. Trimming shortened V by 4 bases and J by 0 bases, and 9 bases separated the two germline ends. Here the CDR3 DNA reads TGTGCCAGCAGTTCGACAGCCGCTAACTATGGCTACACCTTC. Protein sequence: CASSSTAANYGYTF.

This sequence joins TRBV7-6 and TRBJ1-3; D not resolved. V dropped 6 bases and J dropped 4 bases, with 10 bases sitting between them. Germline CDR1 reads SGHVS; CDR2 reads FNYEAQ. CDR3 length equals 13 residues. In DNA form, the CDR3 reads TGTGCCAGCAGTTTGAGGTGGGGAAACACCATATATTTT. It is translated as CASSLRWGNTIYF.

V usage is TRBV10-3 and J usage is TRBJ2-1; 7 bases are a match to TRBD1. Losses at the gene ends were 11 bases for V and 5 bases for J; bases not matched to a gene: 9. Germline V gene data show CDR1 as ENHRY and CDR2 as SYGVKD. This CDR3 contains 13 residues. The CDR3 here is CALGTAIHNEQFF. CDR3 coding DNA: TGTGCCTTGGGGACAGCGATACACAATGAGCAGTTCTTC.

The genes are TRBV4-1 and TRBJ2-7; 7 bases match TRBD2. Germline values: CDR1 MGHRA, CDR2 YSYEKL. The CDR3 is 17 residues long. V shed 0 bases, J shed 3 bases, and the junction held 11 bases outside the gene matches. The CDR3 protein is CASSQEGYPGGGYEQYF. The CDR3 coding sequence is TGCGCCAGCAGCCAAGAGGGATACCCGGGGGGAGGCTACGAGCAGTACTTC.

This clone has a single count. J is TRBJ2-6 and V is TRBV15; 9 nucleotides align to TRBD1. Germline CDR1 and CDR2: LNHNV and YYDKDF (reference sequence). V lost 3 bases and J lost 1; bases outside the gene matches: 7. The CDR3 covers 18 residues. The CDR3 here is CATSRAGTGRSGANVLTF. The CDR3 DNA follows: TGTGCCACCAGCAGGGCCGGGACAGGGAGGTCTGGGGCCAACGTCCTGACTTTC.

For the CDR3, the DNA is TGTGCCAGCAGCCTAGGACAGGGGGCGAAAGAGACCCAGTACTTC. It codes for CASSLGQGAKETQYF. This chain joins TRBV7-6 and TRBJ2-5; 11 bases map to TRBD1. Trimming cost V 5 bases and J 3 bases; bases outside gene matches: 5. From germline, CDR1 is SGHVS and CDR2 FNYEAQ. The CDR3 has 15 amino acids.

A single count supports this clone. The CDR3 loop is CASSWGLSEEQYF. CDR3 sequence (DNA): TGTGCCAGCAGCTGGGGCCTTTCGGAGGAGCAGTATTTT. The chain recombines TRBV7-2 with TRBJ2-3, with D perhaps TRBD1 or TRBD2 (5 bases each). Trimming removed 4 bases from V and 11 bases from J, with 16 bases in between. The CDR3 covers 13 residues. In germline, CDR1 is SGHTA, CDR2 FQGNSA. The whole variable domain, filled in from reference TRBV7-2 and TRBJ2-3, reads GAGVSQSPSNKVTEKGKDVELRCDPISGHTALYWYRQSLGQGLEFLIYFQGNSAPDKSGLPSDRFSAERTGGSVSTLTIQRTQQEDSAVYLCASSWGLSEEQYFGPGTRLTVL.

The chain couples TRBV29-1 to TRBJ2-3; D is uncertain. V lost 5 bases and J lost 0, with 0 bases in between. The CDR3 loop spans 10 amino acids. Germline-derived CDR1 and CDR2 are SQVTM and ANQGSEA. The CDR3 reads CSVSTDTQYF. Here the CDR3 DNA reads TGCAGCGTTAGCACAGATACGCAGTATTTT.

This chain uses TRBV14 with TRBJ1-1; 8 nucleotides align to TRBD1. This CDR3 has 13 residues. Germline assignment: CDR1 SGHDN and CDR2 FVKESK. Trimming cost V 4 bases and J 5 bases; bases outside gene matches: 3. The CDR3 DNA follows: TGTGCCAGCAGCCTACAGGGGGGAACTGAAGCTTTCTTT. Its translation: CASSLQGGTEAFF.

V usage is TRBV7-9 and J usage is TRBJ2-7; D is perhaps TRBD1 or TRBD2 (7 bases each). The CDR3 runs 16 residues. Germline V gives CDR1 SEHNR, CDR2 FQNEAQ (reference sequence). V was trimmed by 6 bases and J by 1 base, leaving 19 bases between them. The CDR3 DNA reads TGTGCCAGCAGTCAAAACCCAGGGGGGGAATCCTACGAGCAGTACTTC. Protein: CASSQNPGGESYEQYF.

This sequence joins TRBV2 and TRBJ1-5, with 9 bases fitting TRBD1. V lost 7 bases, J lost 1 base, and 2 bases stayed unmatched. The CDR3 length is 14 residues. Germline V gene sequence: CDR1 SNHLY, CDR2 FYNNEI. DNA for the CDR3: TGTGCCAGCACCGGACAGGGGAGCAATCAGCCCCAGCATTTT. Protein: CASTGQGSNQPQHF. The whole variable domain, remainder taken from reference TRBV2 and TRBJ1-5, is EPEVTQTPSHQVTQMGQEVILRCVPISNHLYFYWYRQILGQKVEFLVSFYNNEISEKSEIFDDQFSVERPDGSNFTLKIRSTKLEDSAMYFCASTGQGSNQPQHFGDGTRLSIL.

This clone was counted only a few times. The J gene is TRBJ1-5, the V gene TRBV4-1; D is possibly TRBD1 (6 bases). The CDR3 runs to 18 residues. V lost 0 bases, J lost 1 base, and 16 bases lay in between. Germline lookup yields CDR1 MGHRA and CDR2 YSYEKL. The CDR3 loop reads CASSQDRGGQGSNQPQHF. As DNA, the CDR3 is TGCGCCAGCAGCCAAGATAGAGGGGGGCAGGGGAGCAATCAGCCCCAGCATTTT.

J is TRBJ2-3 and V is TRBV4-2, with D hard to call. From germline, CDR1 is LGHNA and CDR2 YNFKEQ. The CDR3 has 15 residues. The germline V and J ends were trimmed by 6 bases and 2 bases, with 15 bases remaining between them. The CDR3 here is CASRPSLAPTDTQYF. Written as DNA, the CDR3 is TGTGCCAGCAGACCATCTTTGGCCCCCACAGATACGCAGTATTTT.